This TCR beta chain was sequenced in a study of shared clonotypes between healthy human individuals. Findings of the study overall: Measured sharing among donors was expected to vary with sequencing depth.

CDR3 length: 14 residues. CDR1 is MNHNS and CDR2 is SASEGT in the germline V gene. Between the trimmed V and J ends, which lost 3 bases and 2 bases, there was a span of 10 bases. Deep-level running was used for the assay. The repertoire was sequenced with immunoSEQ multiplex PCR; TCRdb's copy has only in-frame clones and lacks some. Among some 2,400,000 clones listed, 90% to 96% were seen once. Concerning this clone itself: The antigen is undetermined.

The rearrangement joins TRBV6-1 to TRBJ2-5, with D hard to call. The sample was naive CD4+ T cells sorted from blood. As to subset: CD45RA+ positively selected. This receptor was identified in a man between 18 and 29 years old in good health. The CDR3 loop is CASSEEWWQETQYF. The DNA for the CDR3 is TGTGCCAGCAGTGAGGAATGGTGGCAAGAGACCCAGTACTTC.